Presented here are 16 T cell receptor beta chains from one specimen sequenced in a study of blood T cells in healthy people across ages. A second PCR, run for about 7 to 11 cycles, used a sample-barcoded 5' primer plus a J-beta primer mix. TCRdb ran MiXCR on the 5' RACE reads and lists one entry per CDR3 protein. This table has around 990,000 distinct CDR3 sequences, roughly two fifths appearing once. Sequencing used blood. Receptor source: a man aged 18 to 30 in good health.

The chain joins TRBV20-1 to TRBJ1-2; 9 bases agree with TRBD1. Germline V CDR1 and CDR2: DFQATT, SNEGSKA (reference sequence). The CDR3 loop spans 15 amino acids. V trimming: 8 bases; J trimming: 3 bases; junction bases outside the gene matches: 13. CDR3 region: CSNKRDRVTDYGYTF. The CDR3 DNA sequence: TGCAGTAACAAACGGGACAGGGTAACGGACTATGGCTACACCTTC.

This chain links TRBV9 with TRBJ1-2; weak D call: TRBD1 (5 bases). V dropped 0 bases and J dropped 3 bases, with 9 bases sitting between them. Germline CDR1 and CDR2: SGDLS and YYNGEE. The CDR3 length is 14 residues. The DNA for the CDR3 is TGTGCCAGCAGCGTAGAGGGGAAGGACTATGGCTACACCTTC. Amino acid sequence: CASSVEGKDYGYTF.

The chain joins TRBV28 to TRBJ1-1; D uncertain. Germline CDR1 and CDR2: MDHEN and SYDVKM. The CDR3 runs 15 residues. V lost 4 bases and J 3 bases, leaving 15 bases between the germline ends. CDR3 nucleotides: TGTGCCAGCAGTTCGGCGACCGGGCGACACACTGAAGCTTTCTTT. It specifies CASSSATGRHTEAFF.

Ten or more counts support this clonotype. The rearrangement links TRBV29-1 to TRBJ2-3; TRBD2 matches 9 bases. The germline V gene has CDR1 SQVTM and CDR2 ANQGSEA. The CDR3 contains 19 residues. V dropped 1 base and J dropped 0; count of bases not matched to a gene: 14. Written as DNA, the CDR3 is TGCAGCGTTGAAGTACGGCGGGGGGGTCCCATTGCTAGCACAGATACGCAGTATTTT. Translating gives CSVEVRRGGPIASTDTQYF.

This clonotype appeared a few times. The germline gene is not matched at one end of the junction; a read error may be the cause. The chain combines TRBV9 with TRBJ2-1; 12 nucleotides agree with TRBD1. The CDR3 has 16 residues. The germline gives CDR1 SGDLS, CDR2 YYNGEE. This CDR3 reads CAGSVSGTGGPDEQFF. As DNA, the CDR3 is TGTGCCGGCAGCGTTTCCGGGACAGGGGGCCCCGATGAGCAGTTCTTC.

V gene TRBV7-2 combines with J gene TRBJ1-1; D is unresolved. CDR1 and CDR2 (germline): SGHTA, FQGNSA. The CDR3 extends over 14 amino acids. Deletions cut 0 bases from V and 11 bases from J, with 16 bases between. The CDR3 nucleotides read TGTGCCAGCAGCTTAGCGCAAGGGAGCGTCATGGCTTTCTTT. Protein product: CASSLAQGSVMAFF.

The CDR3 region is CASSITPRTSGGADTQYF. The CDR3 nucleotides are TGTGCCAGCAGTATAACCCCTAGGACTAGCGGGGGAGCAGATACGCAGTATTTT. V is TRBV2 and J is TRBJ2-3, with TRBD2 matching over 13 bases. V gave up 5 bases and J gave up 4 bases; unmatched junction bases: 12. The CDR3 totals 18 residues. The V gene's germline CDR1 is SNHLY and CDR2 FYNNEI.

Details on this clonotype: With a much larger clone just one base away, this may be a read error. The genes are TRBV20-1 and TRBJ2-3, with D possibly TRBD1 on 6 matching bases. The CDR3 loop spans 13 amino acids. Per the germline V gene, CDR1 is DFQATT and CDR2 is SNEGSKA (reference sequence). Trimming shortened V by 7 bases and J by 3 bases, and 14 bases separated the two germline ends. CDR3 amino acids: CSDRDTRTDTQYF. The CDR3 coding sequence is TGCAGTGACCGGGACACTAGAACAGATACGCAGTATTTT.

The genes are TRBV6-1 and TRBJ2-1; D call uncertain. Near its end, the DNA agrees better with TRBJ2-7, so the J call may be wrong. This CDR3 comprises 14 residues. Germline V gene sequence: CDR1 MNHNS, CDR2 SASEGT. The CDR3 nucleotides read TGTGCCAGCAGTGAGTTTGGCTCCTACAATGAGCAGTACTTC. Translating gives CASSEFGSYNEQYF.

Only a few counts were recorded for this clonotype. The DNA for the CDR3 is TGTGCCAGCAGCCAGGCCAACGTGGACGACAGGGCCTACGAGCAGTACTTC. Its translation is CASSQANVDDRAYEQYF. The chain links TRBV6-1 to TRBJ2-7, with 7 positions matching TRBD1. This CDR3 is built from 17 residues. The germline gives CDR1 MNHNS, CDR2 SASEGT. J gave up 2 bases and V 6 bases, and 16 bases lay outside the gene matches.

This rearrangement joins TRBV7-8 to TRBJ2-1; D gene ambiguous. V dropped 2 bases and J dropped 3 bases, with 14 bases sitting between them. There are 16 residues in the CDR3. The V gene's germline CDR1 is SGHVS and CDR2 FQNEAQ. Here the CDR3 DNA reads TGTGCCAGCAGCTTATCACGGACGTACCGCTACAATGAGCAGTTCTTC. It yields the protein CASSLSRTYRYNEQFF.

This chain joins TRBV12-3 or TRBV12-4 and TRBJ1-4, with D possibly TRBD1 on 5 matching bases. The CDR3 has 16 residues. V dropped 5 bases and J dropped 1 base, with 14 bases sitting between them. The chain's CDR3 is CASSGGLTETNEKLFF. CDR3 nucleotide sequence: TGTGCCAGCAGTGGGGGATTGACAGAAACTAATGAAAAACTGTTTTTT.

The V gene is TRBV7-9, the J gene TRBJ1-1; a weak D match, TRBD1 (6 bases). Germline loops: CDR1 SEHNR, CDR2 FQNEAQ (reference sequence). V was trimmed by 4 bases and J by 0 bases, leaving 15 bases between them. The CDR3 spans 16 residues. This CDR3 reads CASSSSWDTVNTEAFF. CDR3 bases: TGTGCCAGCAGCTCGTCCTGGGACACGGTGAACACTGAAGCTTTCTTT.

The chain employs TRBV6-2 or TRBV6-3 and TRBJ2-1, with 10 bases aligning to TRBD2. Germline assignment: CDR1 MNHEY and CDR2 SVGEGT. The CDR3 has 17 residues. V shed 5 bases, J shed 7 bases, and the junction held 14 bases outside the gene matches. The CDR3 protein is CASSLRPAGGQRNEQFF. As DNA, the CDR3 is TGTGCCAGCAGTCTACGACCAGCGGGGGGGCAAAGAAATGAGCAGTTCTTC.

The rearrangement joins TRBV9 to TRBJ2-1; 8 bases align to TRBD2. Germline V gene sequence: CDR1 SGDLS, CDR2 YYNGEE. This CDR3 contains 13 residues. V gave up 6 bases and J gave up 6 bases; unmatched junction bases: 5. CDR3: CASTPAGGNEQFF. The CDR3 bases are TGTGCCAGCACCCCCGCGGGGGGCAATGAGCAGTTCTTC.

This clonotype came up a few times. V is TRBV9 and J is TRBJ1-1; possibly TRBD1 for D (5 bases). The CDR3 is 12 amino acids. Germline V CDR1 and CDR2: SGDLS, YYNGEE. V shed 7 bases and J shed 4 bases, with 11 bases lying between them. As DNA, the CDR3 is TGTGCCAGCGGGGGATCGGGCACTGAAGCTTTCTTT. Its protein product is CASGGSGTEAFF.